These 11 T cell receptor beta chains came from one sample sequenced in a study of T cell responses to AZD1222 COVID-19 vaccine. Assay: immunoSEQ multiplex PCR; the TCRdb copy retains only in-frame clones and omits some. Of about 110,000 clones detected, 85% to 95% appear once; the ten largest clones hold 7.8%. This specimen consisted of peripheral blood, obtained on day 0 of AZD1222 vaccination. The receptors come from an adult in good health.

This clone was found once. Here the CDR3 reads CASSYSVRYTGELFF. Written as DNA, the CDR3 is TGTGCCAGCAGTTACTCGGTCCGATACACCGGGGAGCTGTTTTTT. V and J are TRBV6-5 and TRBJ2-2; D uncertain. V lost 0 bases to trimming and J lost 3 bases, with 8 bases between them. The CDR3 is made up of 15 amino acids. Germline loops: CDR1 MNHEY, CDR2 SVGAGI.

The V call is TRBV6-2 or TRBV6-3, the J call TRBJ1-2; tentatively, D is TRBD1 (6 bases). The CDR3 loop spans 14 amino acids. Trimming left V 4 bases short and J 4 bases short, with 13 bases between. From germline, CDR1 is MNHEY and CDR2 SVGEGT. The CDR3 loop reads CASSFTGGGYGYTF. In DNA form, the CDR3 reads TGTGCCAGCAGTTTTACAGGAGGGGGCTATGGCTACACCTTC.

The V gene is TRBV6-5, the J gene TRBJ1-2; weak D call: TRBD1 (5 bases). Germline V gene lookup returns CDR1 MNHEY and CDR2 SVGAGI. The CDR3 totals 14 residues. The ends were cut back, 4 bases at V and 7 bases at J, with 16 bases in the middle. The chain's CDR3 is CASSSRGEGFGYTF. The CDR3, as DNA: TGTGCCAGCAGTTCCCGAGGGGAGGGCTTTGGCTACACCTTC.

This clone occurred once. The chain is built from TRBV18 and TRBJ2-1; D gene unclear. The CDR3 is 17 residues long. The germline V and J ends were trimmed by 3 bases and 6 bases, with 21 bases remaining between them. Germline CDR1 KGHSH, CDR2 LQKENI. The CDR3 sequence: CASSPLGRTLSGNEQFF. CDR3 in DNA: TGTGCCAGCTCACCCCTCGGACGGACCCTTTCGGGCAATGAGCAGTTCTTC.

This clone came up a few times. This sequence joins TRBV28 and TRBJ1-5; unclear D gene. Germline V gene data show CDR1 as MDHEN and CDR2 as SYDVKM. There are 12 residues in the CDR3. Trimming took 7 bases from V and 6 from J, leaving 10 bases between them. For the CDR3, the DNA is TGTGCCAGCACCAAGGGTGGTCAGCCCCAGCATTTT. This gives the protein CASTKGGQPQHF.

The genes are TRBV18 and TRBJ2-2; D unresolved. Trimming stripped 1 base from V and 2 bases from J, with 14 bases between. The CDR3 loop spans 17 amino acids. Per the germline V gene, CDR1 is KGHSH and CDR2 is LQKENI. As DNA, the CDR3 is TGTGCCAGCTCACCACTCGTCAGGCAGGACAACACCGGGGAGCTGTTTTTT. Amino acids: CASSPLVRQDNTGELFF. Full variable domain (remainder filled in from reference TRBV18 and TRBJ2-2): NAGVMQNPRHLVRRRGQEARLRCSPMKGHSHVYWYRQLPEEGLKFMVYLQKENIIDESGMPKERFSAEFPKEGPSILRIQQVVRGDSAAYFCASSPLVRQDNTGELFFGEGSRLTVL.

The chain employs TRBV5-4 and TRBJ1-1; unclear D gene. There are 15 residues in the CDR3. Germline V gives CDR1 SGHNT, CDR2 YYREEE (reference sequence). V shed 3 bases and J shed 3 bases, with 15 bases lying between them. CDR3 sequence: CASSSGARPDTEAFF. The CDR3 coding sequence is TGTGCCAGCAGCTCTGGAGCACGACCAGACACTGAAGCTTTCTTT.

V and J are TRBV5-6 and TRBJ1-2; D is undetermined. Germline CDR1 reads SGHDT; CDR2 reads YYEEEE. With 1 base removed from V and 4 bases from J, the gap between germline ends came to 8 bases. The CDR3 runs to 13 residues. CDR3 loop: CASSLWQLYGYTF. The DNA for the CDR3 is TGTGCCAGCAGCTTGTGGCAGCTCTATGGCTACACCTTC.

This chain joins TRBV6-5 and TRBJ1-3; D not certain. V was trimmed by 4 bases and J by 4 bases, leaving 11 bases between them. The CDR3 totals 14 residues. Germline CDR1 and CDR2: MNHEY and SVGAGI. CDR3 protein: CASSSPKAGNTIYF. The CDR3 nucleotides read TGTGCCAGCAGTTCTCCCAAGGCCGGAAACACCATATATTTT.

The V call is TRBV5-6, the J call TRBJ1-6; D is unclear. Trimming removed 5 bases from V and 7 bases from J, with 13 bases in between. Germline V CDR1 and CDR2: SGHDT, YYEEEE. CDR3 length: 14 amino acids. The CDR3 region is CASSVWQVNSPLHF. CDR3 coding DNA: TGTGCCAGCAGTGTATGGCAGGTGAATTCACCCCTCCACTTT. Looking up the rest from reference TRBV5-6 and TRBJ1-6 gives the full variable domain: DAGVTQSPTHLIKTRGQQVTLRCSPKSGHDTVSWYQQALGQGPQFIFQYYEEEERQRGNFPDRFSGHQFPNYSSELNVNALLLGDSALYLCASSVWQVNSPLHFGNGTRLTVT.

The chain employs TRBV21-1 and TRBJ2-7; the tabulated D call, TRBD1, remains unverified against the DNA. TRBV21-1 is designated a pseudogene. CDR3 size: 15 residues. In nucleotides, the CDR3 is TGTGCCAGCAGCAAAGTCCGGGACAGGGACGACGAGCAGTACTTC. Residues: CASSKVRDRDDEQYF.